This record covers a single T cell receptor (beta chain). Its antigen remains unknown. The CDR3 sequence is 15 residues long. Germline CDR1 MDHEN, CDR2 SYDVKM. The V and J ends lost 8 bases and 4 bases respectively, with 17 bases between them. A sample-barcoded 5' primer and a J-beta primer mix were used in a second PCR of about 7 to 12 cycles. Every cDNA molecule bore a tag from a template-switch adaptor containing 12 random nucleotides. One entry per CDR3 protein results from TCRdb running MiXCR on the 5' RACE reads. The table includes about 1.8 million distinct CDR3 sequences, around 50% detected once. Every donor contributed about 10 milliliters of peripheral blood by blood draw. The data were obtained in a study of blood T cells in healthy people across ages. Whole-study findings and limits: Naive T cell percentage showed a strong correlation with the diversity of TCR beta.

This TCR was recovered from a woman in her thirties or forties in good health. The chain couples TRBV28 to TRBJ2-2; D may be TRBD1 or TRBD2 (7 bases each). The sequencing input was blood. The CDR3 region has the DNA TGTGCCAGCGGGCTACCAGGGGGGGGCACCGGGGAGCTGTTTTTT. It codes for CASGLPGGGTGELFF.